A selection of T cell receptor beta chains follows, all from one sample in a study of beta chain features in type 1 diabetes. Libraries were prepared by immunoSEQ multiplex PCR; TCRdb keeps only in-frame clonotypes and omits some of them. This table holds more than 250,000 clones, roughly 20% found once. The sequenced sample was naive CD4+ T cells from blood. Every receptor here comes from a middle-aged woman with type 1 diabetes. The CDR3 runs from the conserved cysteine through the conserved F or W. Each record gives: J gene, D gene, clone size, V gene, CDR3 protein, CDR3 DNA. D genes are given only for firm matches. Clone size, where shown, is once, few, many, or a class for clones that have expanded.

TRBJ1-1 . . TRBV11-2 CASSQAGFANTEAFF TGTGCCAGCAGCCAAGCCGGGTTCGCGAACACTGAAGCTTTCTTT
TRBJ1-1 . . TRBV29-1 CSARQLEAFF TGCAGCGCCCGACAGCTTGAAGCTTTCTTT
TRBJ1-1 . . TRBV29-1 CSVGWRMNTEAFF TGCAGCGTTGGATGGCGGATGAACACTGAAGCTTTCTTT
TRBJ2-4 . few TRBV9 CASSVGQGLGNIQYF TGTGCCAGCAGCGTAGGGCAGGGGCTGGGGAACATTCAGTACTTC
TRBJ1-2 TRBD1 . TRBV7-2 CASSPQGARGYTF TGTGCCAGCAGCCCGCAGGGGGCTCGCGGCTACACCTTC
TRBJ2-5 . . TRBV4-2 CASSPSVETQYF TGTGCCAGCAGCCCCTCTGTGGAGACCCAGTACTTC
TRBJ2-1 . . TRBV9 CASSVASSGRYNEQFF TGTGCCAGCAGCGTAGCTTCGTCCGGTCGCTACAATGAGCAGTTCTTC
TRBJ2-5 . . TRBV5-1 CASSLGQLYQETQYF TGCGCCAGCAGCTTGGGTCAGTTGTACCAAGAGACCCAGTACTTC
TRBJ1-2 . . TRBV20-1 CSAWTGGGYTF TGCAGTGCTTGGACGGGGGGTGGCTACACCTTC
TRBJ2-4 TRBD1 few TRBV6-5 CASSYSGDRGIQYF TGTGCCAGCAGTTACTCGGGGGACAGGGGCATTCAGTACTTC
TRBJ1-4 TRBD1 . TRBV7-9 CASSPTGGYQEKLFF TGTGCCAGCAGCCCGACAGGGGGCTATCAGGAAAAACTGTTTTTT
TRBJ2-7 . few TRBV6-6 CASSYIKGEQYF TGTGCCAGCAGTTACATAAAGGGGGAGCAGTACTTC
TRBJ1-2 TRBD1 . TRBV28 CASSLTGVGYTF TGTGCCAGCAGTTTAACAGGGGTTGGCTACACCTTC
TRBJ1-1 . few TRBV4-2 CASSQGSQGNEAFF TGTGCCAGCAGCCAAGGAAGTCAGGGCAATGAAGCTTTCTTT
TRBJ2-3 TRBD2 . TRBV4-1 CASSQERGERSTDTQYF TGCGCCAGCAGCCAAGAGCGGGGGGAAAGAAGCACAGATACGCAGTATTTT
TRBJ1-1 . . TRBV29-1 CSAGTGWSTEAFF TGCAGCGCCGGAACAGGGTGGAGCACTGAAGCTTTCTTT
TRBJ1-1 . few TRBV27 CASSFGRGGTEAFF TGTGCCAGCAGTTTCGGTCGGGGAGGAACTGAAGCTTTCTTT
TRBJ2-5 . . TRBV4-2 CASSQDAGRLETQYF TGTGCCAGCAGCCAAGATGCAGGGCGCCTGGAGACCCAGTACTTC
TRBJ1-2 . . TRBV5-1 CASRIQLQEIYGYTF TGCGCCAGCAGGATTCAATTACAGGAGATATATGGCTACACCTTC
TRBJ1-2 TRBD1 few TRBV4-2 CASSQDRGQGYTF TGTGCCAGCAGCCAAGATAGGGGGCAGGGCTACACCTTC
TRBJ2-1 . few TRBV25-1 CASSNTGSVNEQFF TGTGCCAGCAGCAATACAGGGTCGGTCAATGAGCAGTTCTTC
TRBJ2-5 TRBD2 . TRBV29-1 CSVEGGGQETQYF TGCAGCGTTGAAGGGGGGGGGCAAGAGACCCAGTACTTC
TRBJ2-7 TRBD1 few TRBV29-1 CSVEWDSLDYEQYF TGCAGCGTTGAATGGGACAGCCTAGACTACGAGCAGTACTTC
TRBJ1-1 . . TRBV19 CASGDGNTEAFF TGTGCCAGTGGAGACGGAAACACTGAAGCTTTCTTT
TRBJ2-1 . few TRBV29-1 CSVLTQGDEQFF TGCAGCGTCCTGACACAGGGCGATGAGCAGTTCTTC
TRBJ2-1 . . TRBV7-3 CASSSEFGRYNEQFF TGTGCCAGCAGCTCTGAGTTCGGGAGATACAATGAGCAGTTCTTC
TRBJ1-1 . few TRBV2 CASSEEGGAFF TGTGCCAGCAGCGAGGAGGGAGGAGCTTTCTTT
TRBJ2-1 . few TRBV5-1 CASSDPLGYNEQFF TGCGCCAGCAGTGACCCTCTAGGCTACAATGAGCAGTTCTTC
TRBJ2-1 TRBD1 few TRBV29-1 CSVDRGVGNEQFF TGCAGCGTAGACAGGGGGGTCGGGAATGAGCAGTTCTTC
TRBJ2-5 TRBD2 few TRBV4-1 CASSLGLAGGQETQYF TGCGCCAGCAGCCTAGGACTAGCGGGAGGCCAGGAGACCCAGTACTTC
TRBJ1-5 TRBD1 . TRBV30 CAWSAGGWQPQHF TGTGCCTGGTCAGCAGGGGGCTGGCAGCCCCAGCATTTT
TRBJ2-5 TRBD2 few TRBV5-4 CASSLGPSGGYQETQYF TGTGCCAGCAGCTTGGGTCCTAGCGGGGGTTATCAAGAGACCCAGTACTTC
TRBJ1-1 . . TRBV28 CASSSPGSSNTEAFF TGTGCCAGCAGTTCTCCAGGGTCTTCGAACACTGAAGCTTTCTTT
TRBJ1-2 . few TRBV21-1 CASSSWKENGYTF TGTGCCAGCAGCTCCTGGAAGGAGAATGGCTACACCTTC